A single count supports the clone carrying this TCR beta chain. The antigen remains undetermined. This sample stems from a study of cytomegalovirus exposure and HLA in healthy donors. Study-level information: Early release data held around 80 million unique TCRs from HLA-typed donors.

CDR3 length equals 15 residues. CDR1 SGHRS and CDR2 YFSETQ come from the germline V gene. V gave up 2 bases and J gave up 5 bases; unmatched junction bases: 6. The PCR was carried out with 60 Vbeta primers and 13 Jbeta primers. TCRdb keeps only in-frame clones here, not all; method: immunoSEQ multiplex PCR. The sample includes around 180,000 clones, roughly three quarters of them seen just once. Study results and caveats: The productive fraction for most TCR beta V segments was about 87% or about 30% in an earlier analysis. Most TCRs appeared rarely, but some public TCRs recurred in many donors.

The sequencing sample was made of PBMCs. The genes are TRBV5-1 and TRBJ1-1, with 10 bases aligning to TRBD1. The source is a woman in her fifties or sixties in good health and CMV-seropositive. CDR3 in DNA: TGCGCCAGCAGCTTTACTGGACAGGGGGGGACTGAAGCTTTCTTT. It is translated as CASSFTGQGGTEAFF.